The 7 T cell receptor beta chains below come from one sample, sequenced in a study of cytomegalovirus exposure and HLA in healthy donors. PCR involved 60 Vbeta and 13 Jbeta primers. Using immunoSEQ multiplex PCR, the repertoire was profiled, and TCRdb retains in-frame clones only, with some absent. The table includes approximately 190,000 clones, about nine tenths detected once. Sequencing was carried out using PBMCs. These receptors were collected from a boy aged 2 to 10 in good health and CMV-seronegative.

The rearrangement links TRBV6-1 to TRBJ1-5; no clear D. The CDR3 has 16 residues. Trimming took 0 bases from V and 0 from J, leaving 9 bases between them. Germline CDR1 and CDR2: MNHNS and SASEGT. Here the CDR3 reads CASSEALSVSNQPQHF. As DNA, the CDR3 is TGTGCCAGCAGTGAAGCGCTTTCAGTTAGCAATCAGCCCCAGCATTTT.

This clone appeared once. The chain has TRBV27 and TRBJ2-1; 8 nucleotides match TRBD2. Trimming took 5 bases from V and 10 from J; bases not matched to a gene: 16. CDR1 MNHEY and CDR2 SMNVEV come from the germline V gene (reference sequence). The CDR3 is 16 residues long. DNA for the CDR3: TGTGCCAGCAGTGAGGCGGGGGGCAGCAGCCGCACGGAGCAGTTCTTC. It codes for CASSEAGGSSRTEQFF.

This chain connects TRBV19 to TRBJ1-5; D not certain. The ends were cut back, 4 bases at V and 3 bases at J, with 7 bases in the middle. Germline CDR1 reads LNHDA; CDR2 reads SQIVND (reference sequence). This CDR3 has 13 residues. The DNA of the CDR3 is TGTGCCAGTAGTACCCAGGACAATCAGCCCCAGCATTTT. This codes for CASSTQDNQPQHF.

The V gene is TRBV7-2, the J gene TRBJ2-4, with TRBD1 as a possible D gene (5 bases). Germline CDR1 SGHTA, CDR2 FQGNSA. Trimming removed 2 bases at V and 8 bases at J, with 13 bases between. This CDR3 comprises 14 residues. CDR3 bases: TGTGCCAGCAGCTTATCTGGCAGGGAAGACATTCAGTACTTC. It yields the protein CASSLSGREDIQYF.

This clone showed up just once. V gene TRBV11-2 combines with J gene TRBJ1-2; 8 nucleotides match TRBD1. The CDR3 spans 16 residues. Unmatched junction bases numbered 14, after V lost 5 bases and J lost 6 bases. Germline-derived CDR1 and CDR2 are SGHAT and FQNNGV. The CDR3 DNA follows: TGTGCCAGCAGCCCCGAGTGGGGCAGGGGGCGGCATGGCTACACCTTC. It encodes CASSPEWGRGRHGYTF.

In the case of this clone: At one of its ends the junction is not consistent with the germline gene, which may arise from a read error. In nucleotides, the CDR3 is TGTTCCAGCAGCTTAATTCTCGAGCAGTACTTC. It codes for CSSSLILEQYF. V and J are TRBV7-9 and TRBJ2-7, with D uncertain. CDR1 and CDR2 (germline): SEHNR, FQNEAQ (reference sequence). This CDR3 has 11 residues.

The chain has TRBV2 and TRBJ2-1, with 13 bases lining up with TRBD2. In germline, CDR1 is SNHLY, CDR2 FYNNEI. The length of the CDR3 is 16 residues. Trimming removed 5 bases from V and 4 bases from J; junction bases left unmatched: 5. CDR3 protein: CASSKLAGGHYNEQFF. For the CDR3, the DNA is TGTGCCAGCAGTAAACTAGCGGGGGGGCATTACAATGAGCAGTTCTTC. Drawing the rest from reference TRBV2 and TRBJ2-1, the complete variable domain is EPEVTQTPSHQVTQMGQEVILRCVPISNHLYFYWYRQILGQKVEFLVSFYNNEISEKSEIFDDQFSVERPDGSNFTLKIRSTKLEDSAMYFCASSKLAGGHYNEQFFGPGTRLTVL.